This T cell receptor beta chain was identified during a study of molecular identifiers for immune sequencing clone quantification. Deletions cut 0 bases from V and 4 bases from J, with 11 bases between. This CDR3 contains 15 residues. In germline, CDR1 is SGHRS, CDR2 YFSETQ. Study-level points and caveats: Single-cell amounts of spiked Jurkat TCR RNA were reportedly detectable among approximately 1 million naive cells.

Details on this clonotype: The antigen remains undetermined.

Libraries of naive CD8 cells were prepared from 20,000 to 1,000,000 sorted cells using 10%, 30% or 50% RNA. CD8+CD4-CCR7+CD45RA+ cells were sorted as naive CD8 T cells. One entry per CDR3 protein results from TCRdb running MiXCR on the PCR reads. The profile shows roughly 93,000 distinct CDR3 sequences, over 15% of them singletons. The clonotype originates from a human donor in good health. Some libraries in this study had Jurkat cell RNA spiked in. Sequences were obtained from naive CD8+ T cells from blood, with Jurkat cell RNA spiked in. Stated subset: FACS-sorted CD8+CD4-CCR7+CD45RA+ naive T cells. The V and J genes are TRBV5-1 and TRBJ1-5, with D perhaps TRBD1 (5 bases). CDR3 in amino acids: CASSLGSGGNQPQHF. The CDR3 nucleotides are TGCGCCAGCAGCTTGGGGAGCGGGGGGAATCAGCCCCAGCATTTT.